Detailed here is one TCR beta chain. This entry belongs to a study of cytomegalovirus exposure and HLA in healthy donors. Looked up from germline, CDR1 is MNHEY and CDR2 is SVGAGI. This CDR3 has 13 amino acids. V lost 2 bases to trimming and J lost 5 bases, with 9 bases between them. This PCR relied on a set of 60 Vbeta primers and 13 Jbeta primers. Here immunoSEQ multiplex PCR was the method, and the copy in TCRdb shows in-frame clones only, minus some. The data show around 90,000 clones, roughly 80% seen once. Sequencing input: PBMCs. The receptor's source is a human donor in good health. V is TRBV6-5 and J is TRBJ1-2; no firm D call. The CDR3 sequence is CASSYAGSYGYTF. CDR3 coding DNA: TGTGCCAGCAGTTACGCAGGCTCATATGGCTACACCTTC.